The clone carrying this T cell receptor beta chain has a handful of counts. The target antigen is unknown. RNA transcripts gave rise to amplified TCR beta CDR3 regions. The HTBI primer set drove a first-round RT-PCR of the TCR CDR3. TCRdb processed the multiplex PCR reads anew with MiXCR; each CDR3 protein has one entry. The profile shows a few hundred thousand distinct CDR3 sequences, roughly 18% of them singletons. Germline CDR1 and CDR2: WNHNN and SYGVQD (reference sequence). The CDR3 is made up of 13 amino acids. Trimming pared 4 bases from V and 7 bases from J, leaving 11 bases between. The data were obtained in a study of T cells in Graves' hyperthyroidism and ophthalmopathy. Study in general: Peripheral blood was collected at initial diagnosis, before any treatment. Study observations and caveats: With a median lead of roughly 6.2 months before onset, the model predicted ophthalmopathy. Researchers found most expanded thyroid clonotypes above 0.001 in blood as well.

This TCR was recovered from a young woman with Graves' ophthalmopathy. The chain is built from TRBV10-1 and TRBJ1-5; no clear D. The material sequenced was blood. As DNA, the CDR3 is TGCGCCAGCAGTGTGGCGAAGGAACAGCCCCAGCATTTT. Amino acids: CASSVAKEQPQHF.